The 13 T cell receptor beta chains below come from one sample, sequenced in a study of blood T cells in healthy people across ages. The use of a sample-barcoded 5' primer and a J-beta primer mix characterized a second PCR of roughly 7 to 12 cycles. TCRdb re-derived calls from the 5' RACE reads in MiXCR, one entry per CDR3 protein. This table has roughly 1.9 million distinct CDR3 sequences, about two fifths appearing once. Sequencing input: blood. Receptors were obtained from a human donor in good health.

This clonotype appeared a few times. The rearrangement uses TRBV28 and TRBJ2-7; a weak D match, TRBD1 (5 bases). The V gene's germline CDR1 is MDHEN and CDR2 SYDVKM. The CDR3 has 13 amino acids. V was cut by 6 bases and J by 6 bases, with 15 bases left in between. DNA for the CDR3: TGTGCCAGCAGACTTAGGGGCCTGGGCGAGCAGTACTTC. Translation: CASRLRGLGEQYF.

This clonotype was seen at least ten times. The genes are TRBV29-1 and TRBJ2-5; D gene uncertain. This CDR3 comprises 12 residues. The germline V gene encodes CDR1 SQVTM and CDR2 ANQGSEA. The V gene lost 5 bases and the J gene lost 7 bases, with 14 bases spanning the gap. The CDR3 DNA follows: TGCAGCGTTCGGCAGCTTCTAGGGACCCAGTACTTC. This gives the protein CSVRQLLGTQYF.

Only a few counts were recorded for this clonotype. The gene calls are TRBV15 and TRBJ1-2; no definite D call. Trimming cost V 0 bases and J 2 bases, with 7 bases left between them. Germline V gives CDR1 LNHNV, CDR2 YYDKDF (reference sequence). This CDR3 spans 14 amino acids. Here the CDR3 reads CATSRDGQNYGYTF. Here the CDR3 DNA reads TGTGCCACCAGCAGAGATGGGCAGAACTATGGCTACACCTTC.

In its sample, this clonotype was seen a few times. The V call is TRBV4-3, the J call TRBJ2-1, with a tentative D call TRBD2 (5 bases). This CDR3 is 18 amino acids long. The ends were cut back, 3 bases at V and 6 bases at J, with 24 bases in the middle. CDR1 is LGHNA, CDR2 YSLEER, per germline. CDR3 region: CASSQDLLGEGVGNEQFF. The CDR3 DNA reads as TGCGCCAGCAGCCAGGATCTTCTGGGTGAGGGAGTTGGCAATGAGCAGTTCTTC.

In its sample, this clonotype was seen many times. The genes are TRBV9 and TRBJ2-1, with D unclear. Germline CDR1 and CDR2: SGDLS and YYNGEE. CDR3 length: 17 residues. Trimming removed 0 bases from V and 3 bases from J, with 16 bases in between. DNA of the CDR3: TGTGCCAGCAGCGTAGCTAGGCTAGGCGATAACTACAATGAGCAGTTCTTC. The encoded protein is CASSVARLGDNYNEQFF. The full variable domain, completed using reference TRBV9 and TRBJ2-1, is DSGVTQTPKHLITATGQRVTLRCSPRSGDLSVYWYQQSLDQGLQFLIQYYNGEERAKGNILERFSAQQFPDLHSELNLSSLELGDSALYFCASSVARLGDNYNEQFFGPGTRLTVL.

J is TRBJ1-4 and V is TRBV24-1, with D hard to call. The V and J ends lost 3 bases and 7 bases respectively, with 14 bases between them. Germline CDR1 reads KGHDR; CDR2 reads SFDVKD. The CDR3 is 15 amino acids. The CDR3 region is CATSDPGGPTEKLFF. CDR3 coding DNA: TGTGCCACCAGTGATCCGGGCGGGCCGACTGAAAAACTGTTTTTT.

This clonotype was recorded many times. The chain combines TRBV6-6 with TRBJ2-3; D remains unclear. The germline CDR1 and CDR2 sequences are MNHNY and SVGAGI (reference sequence). Trimming took off 5 bases at V and 1 base at J, with 10 bases between the two ends. The CDR3 sequence is 14 residues long. The CDR3 protein is CASSPSSRTDTQYF. The DNA for the CDR3 is TGTGCCAGCAGTCCGAGCTCTCGCACAGATACGCAGTATTTT.

The chain recombines TRBV6-1 with TRBJ1-2; the D is unclear. V lost 5 bases and J 3 bases, leaving 19 bases between the germline ends. There are 16 residues in the CDR3. In germline, CDR1 is MNHNS, CDR2 SASEGT. This CDR3 is CASSRRAWAGDYGYTF. In DNA, the CDR3 is TGTGCCAGCAGTAGACGGGCTTGGGCAGGTGACTATGGCTACACCTTC.

The chain carries TRBV7-9 and TRBJ1-2, with D hard to call. Trimming pared 5 bases from V and 7 bases from J, leaving 14 bases between. CDR1 and CDR2 (germline): SEHNR, FQNEAQ (reference sequence). The length of the CDR3 is 13 residues. In DNA, the CDR3 is TGTGCCAGCAGCCCCCTTCCGGGTCTTGGCTACACCTTC. Translating it yields CASSPLPGLGYTF.

V gene TRBV20-1 combines with J gene TRBJ2-1; D unresolved. The CDR3 covers 17 residues. Per the germline V gene, CDR1 is DFQATT and CDR2 is SNEGSKA (reference sequence). The V gene lost 3 bases and the J gene lost 3 bases, with 21 bases spanning the gap. As DNA, the CDR3 is TGCAGTGCTAGTGGCGAACGGGCTAGAGGTCGCTACAATGAGCAGTTCTTC. Its translation: CSASGERARGRYNEQFF.

This clonotype turned up a few times. This chain joins TRBV29-1 and TRBJ2-3; TRBD2 matches 9 bases. This CDR3 has 14 amino acids. Germline CDR1 reads SQVTM; CDR2 reads ANQGSEA. Trimming cost V 4 bases and J 6 bases; bases outside gene matches: 8. The CDR3 region has the DNA TGCAGCGTTGGATTAGCGGGGGTGGGGGATACGCAGTATTTT. Translating gives CSVGLAGVGDTQYF.

This chain connects TRBV4-1 to TRBJ1-2; D is uncertain. Between the trimmed V and J ends, which lost 0 bases and 0 bases, there was a span of 11 bases. Looked up from germline, CDR1 is MGHRA and CDR2 is YSYEKL. This CDR3 spans 16 amino acids. CDR3 in amino acids: CASSQDSTLANYGYTF. CDR3 DNA sequence: TGCGCCAGCAGCCAAGATTCCACCCTAGCTAACTATGGCTACACCTTC.

This clonotype was seen more than once but under ten times. The V and J genes are TRBV7-9 and TRBJ1-2; D unresolved. The CDR3 extends over 12 amino acids. Germline V CDR1 and CDR2: SEHNR, FQNEAQ (reference sequence). V was shortened by 0 bases and J by 8 bases, with 7 bases between the two germline ends. CDR3 in amino acids: CASSLASEGYTF. In DNA, the CDR3 is TGTGCCAGCAGCTTAGCATCAGAAGGCTACACCTTC.